A selection of T cell receptor beta chains follows, all from one sample in a study of blood T cell repertoires in COVID-19. TCRdb keeps only in-frame clones here, not all; method: immunoSEQ multiplex PCR. The sample shows a few hundred thousand clones, more than 80% of them seen only once. The sequencing sample was made of PBMCs or T cells enriched from blood (not recorded which). Receptors originate from a woman aged 18 to 35 who had recovered from COVID-19. CDR3s include the opening cysteine and the closing phenylalanine or tryptophan. D genes are given only for firm matches. Some rows mark clone size as missing; the rest say once, few, many or name a class of expanded clone.

J | V | size | D | DNA | CDR3
TRBJ2-7 | TRBV11-2 | - | - | TGTGCCAGCAGCTTACAGGGGGGCCACTACGAGCAGTACTTC | CASSLQGGHYEQYF
TRBJ2-6 | TRBV9 | - | TRBD1 | TGTGCCAGCAGTCTAGCCCCGGGACAGGGAAGTTACTCTGGGGCCAACGTCCTGACTTTC | CASSLAPGQGSYSGANVLTF
TRBJ1-2 | TRBV28 | - | - | TGTGCCAGCAGACCCGACAGGTCAGGCTATGGCTACACCTTC | CASRPDRSGYGYTF
TRBJ1-3 | TRBV2 | few | - | TGTGCCAGCAGTGAACAGGGTGGAAACACCATATATTTT | CASSEQGGNTIYF
TRBJ1-2 | TRBV3-1/TRBV3-2 | - | TRBD1 | TGTGCCAGCAGCCAATTTAGGGGACAGGGACTCTATGGCTACACCTTC | CASSQFRGQGLYGYTF
TRBJ2-2 | TRBV6-6 | - | TRBD2 | TGTGCCAGCAGTCCTCAACTAGCGGGGGCACAGACTCGCGGGGAGCTGTTTTTT | CASSPQLAGAQTRGELFF
TRBJ2-7 | TRBV5-1 | - | TRBD2 | TGCGCCAGCAGCCCGGGGGGGCTCGGATACGAGCAGTACTTC | CASSPGGLGYEQYF
TRBJ1-3 | TRBV5-4 | - | - | TGTGCCAGCAGCTCGGTCCCTATCTCTGGAAACACCATATATTTT | CASSSVPISGNTIYF
TRBJ1-2 | TRBV4-2 | once | - | TGTGCCAGCAGCCAGGGCCAGTTCTATGGCTACACCTTC | CASSQGQFYGYTF
TRBJ1-5 | TRBV10-3 | - | - | TGTGCCATCAGTGAGTCGGGGGGATACAATCAGCCCCAGCATTTT | CAISESGGYNQPQHF
TRBJ1-2 | TRBV30 | - | TRBD1 | TGTGCCGGCCCCGGGACAGGGAATGGCTACACCTTC | CAGPGTGNGYTF
TRBJ1-1 | TRBV5-1 | - | - | TGCGCCAGCAGCGTCCCAGGGCCTGAAGCTTTCTTT | CASSVPGPEAFF
TRBJ2-7 | TRBV6-5 | - | - | TGTGCCAGCAGTCCGGGGACTTCTACCTACGAGCAGTACTTC | CASSPGTSTYEQYF
TRBJ2-7 | TRBV5-1 | - | TRBD2 | TGCGCCAGCAGCTTGGGCGGGGGGCTCTCCTACGAGCAGTACTTC | CASSLGGGLSYEQYF
TRBJ2-1 | TRBV14 | - | - | TGTGCCAGCAGCCCCCGCCTTGCGTTAGCCTACAATGAGCAGTTCTTC | CASSPRLALAYNEQFF
TRBJ1-5 | TRBV7-7 | - | TRBD1 | TGTGCTAGCAGCCGGCTATTGAGGGGGCAAAGTCAGCCCCAGCATTTT | CASSRLLRGQSQPQHF
TRBJ1-2 | TRBV5-3 | - | - | TGTGCCAGAAACAGGTACTATGGCTACACCTTC | CARNRYYGYTF
TRBJ1-2 | TRBV6-5 | - | TRBD1 | TGTGCCAGCAGTTACTCGACAGGGTATAACTATGGCTACACCTTC | CASSYSTGYNYGYTF
TRBJ2-7 | TRBV19 | - | TRBD1 | TGTGCCAGTAGTATCCAACAGGGGGAAGGCTACGAGCAGTACTTC | CASSIQQGEGYEQYF
TRBJ1-2 | TRBV6-5 | few | - | TGTGCCAGCAGCGTCGACACAGGGTACTATGGCTACACCTTC | CASSVDTGYYGYTF
TRBJ1-4 | TRBV7-2 | - | - | TGTGCCAGCAGCTTAGAAGGAGGATCTAATGAAAAACTGTTTTTT | CASSLEGGSNEKLFF
TRBJ1-5 | TRBV4-2 | - | TRBD1 | TGTGCCAGCAGCCGAGACAGGACAGGGGTTATTCAGCCCCAGCATTTT | CASSRDRTGVIQPQHF
TRBJ1-5 | TRBV18 | - | - | TGTGCCAGCTCACCACCATCAGGGGACAATCAGCCCCAGCATTTT | CASSPPSGDNQPQHF
TRBJ2-5 | TRBV25-1 | - | - | TGTGCCAGCAGTGAATATTCAGTTCAAGAGACCCAGTACTTC | CASSEYSVQETQYF
TRBJ1-1 | TRBV29-1 | - | TRBD1 | TGCAGCGTTGTGGGGACAGGGGGCGCGCACACTGAAGCTTTCTTT | CSVVGTGGAHTEAFF
TRBJ2-3 | TRBV7-9 | - | - | TGTGCCAGCAGCTTTCTGGGGACTAGCACAGATACGCAGTATTTT | CASSFLGTSTDTQYF
TRBJ1-4 | TRBV5-1 | - | TRBD1 | TGCGCCAGCAGCTTGGGACAGGGTCAAAAACTGTTTTTT | CASSLGQGQKLFF
TRBJ1-3 | TRBV12-3/TRBV12-4 | once | - | TGTGCCAGCACCCTTTTCTCTGGAAACACCATATATTTT | CASTLFSGNTIYF
TRBJ2-3 | TRBV5-1 | - | TRBD2 | TGCGCCAGCTTTAAAAGCGGGGACCCCGGAGATACGCAGTATTTT | CASFKSGDPGDTQYF
TRBJ1-2 | TRBV24-1 | - | - | TGTGCCACCAGTGACCGGGGGGGAGGCTACACCTTC | CATSDRGGGYTF
TRBJ1-1 | TRBV5-5 | - | - | TGTGCCAGCAGAGGGGCAGGCGAGAACACTGAAGCTTTCTTT | CASRGAGENTEAFF
TRBJ1-6 | TRBV5-4 | once | TRBD1 | TGTGCCAGCAGCTCATCGACAGGGCTAAATTCACCCCTCCACTTT | CASSSSTGLNSPLHF
TRBJ1-6 | TRBV7-9 | - | - | TGTGCCAGCAGTCTTAGATTTAGGCAGGGGAGTCGTAATTCACCCCTCCACTTT | CASSLRFRQGSRNSPLHF
TRBJ1-2 | TRBV19 | - | - | TGTGCCAGTAGTATACAGGCCAGTTCGACGTATGGCTACACCTTC | CASSIQASSTYGYTF
TRBJ2-5 | TRBV9 | - | TRBD2 | TGTGCCAGCAGCGACGGGCTAGCGGGGTACCAAGAGACCCAGTACTTC | CASSDGLAGYQETQYF
TRBJ1-4 | TRBV4-1 | - | TRBD1 | TGCGCCAGCAGCCAAGAGGAAGATCTGCGACAGGGCTCCACTAATGAAAAACTGTTTTTT | CASSQEEDLRQGSTNEKLFF